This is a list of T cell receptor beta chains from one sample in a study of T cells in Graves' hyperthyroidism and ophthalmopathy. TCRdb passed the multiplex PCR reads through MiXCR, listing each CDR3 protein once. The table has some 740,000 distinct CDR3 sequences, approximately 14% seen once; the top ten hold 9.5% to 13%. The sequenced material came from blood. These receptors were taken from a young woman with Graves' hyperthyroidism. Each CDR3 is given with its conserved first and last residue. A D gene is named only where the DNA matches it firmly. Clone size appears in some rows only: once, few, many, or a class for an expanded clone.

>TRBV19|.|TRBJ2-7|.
CASSIGAGEQYF
TGTGCCAGTAGTATAGGTGCGGGAGAGCAGTACTTC
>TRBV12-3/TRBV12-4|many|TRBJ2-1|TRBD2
CASSLSPGGEQFF
TGTGCCAGCAGTTTATCGCCGGGAGGTGAGCAGTTCTTC
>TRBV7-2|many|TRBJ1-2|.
CASSLARKGAVGYTF
TGTGCCAGCAGCTTAGCCCGAAAAGGGGCTGTTGGCTACACCTTC
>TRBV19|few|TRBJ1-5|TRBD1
CASSVSQGIHNQPQHF
TGTGCCAGTAGTGTCTCACAGGGGATTCACAATCAGCCCCAGCATTTT
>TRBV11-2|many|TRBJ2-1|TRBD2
CASSLDLGGRLDNEQFF
TGTGCCAGCAGCTTAGATCTGGGCGGGAGGCTCGACAATGAGCAGTTCTTC
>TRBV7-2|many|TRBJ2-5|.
CASSLGTTIRRETQYF
TGTGCCAGCAGCTTGGGGACCACGATAAGACGGGAGACCCAGTACTTC
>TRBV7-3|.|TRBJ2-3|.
CASSFGSRADTDTQYF
TGTGCCAGCAGCTTTGGGTCTAGAGCGGACACAGATACGCAGTATTTT
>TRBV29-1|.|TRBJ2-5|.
CSVEAEGTQYF
TGCAGCGTTGAAGCGGAGGGGACCCAGTACTTC
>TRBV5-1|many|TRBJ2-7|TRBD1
CASRDSSYEQYF
TGTGCCAGCAGGGACAGCTCCTACGAGCAGTACTTC
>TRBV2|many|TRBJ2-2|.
CASTKTGTLTGELFF
TGTGCCAGCACCAAGACTGGCACCCTGACCGGGGAGCTGTTTTTT
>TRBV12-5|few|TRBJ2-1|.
CASAAGPTPSYNEQFF
TGTGCTAGTGCGGCCGGTCCCACTCCCTCCTACAATGAGCAGTTCTTC
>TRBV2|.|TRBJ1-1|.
CASSELISTAGVNTEAFF
TGTGCCAGCAGTGAACTCATATCGACAGCTGGGGTGAACACTGAAGCTTTCTTT
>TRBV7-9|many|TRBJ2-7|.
CASSLVGPIPYEQYF
TGTGCCAGCAGCTTAGTTGGGCCGATCCCCTACGAGCAGTACTTC
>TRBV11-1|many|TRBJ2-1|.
CASSLERDEQFF
TGTGCCAGCAGCTTAGAACGGGATGAGCAGTTCTTC
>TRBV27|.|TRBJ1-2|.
CASSSGGGRVGGYTF
TGTGCCAGCAGTAGCGGTGGAGGGAGGGTTGGTGGCTACACCTTC
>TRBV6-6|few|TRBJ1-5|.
CASSYSSDQPQHF
TGTGCCAGCAGTTACTCTTCAGATCAGCCCCAGCATTTT
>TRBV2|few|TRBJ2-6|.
CASRVTGSGANVLTF
TGTGCCAGCAGAGTTACAGGGTCTGGGGCCAACGTCCTGACTTTC
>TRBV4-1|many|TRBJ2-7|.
CASSPTSGGGYEQYF
TGCGCCAGCAGCCCTACCAGCGGAGGGGGCTACGAGCAGTACTTC
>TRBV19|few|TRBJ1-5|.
CASSFMRQSYSNQPQHF
TGTGCCAGTAGTTTCATGAGGCAGTCTTATAGCAATCAGCCCCAGCATTTT
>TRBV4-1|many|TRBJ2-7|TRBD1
CASSHHPGQGVPQTYEQYF
TGCGCCAGCAGCCACCACCCGGGACAGGGGGTACCCCAGACCTACGAGCAGTACTTC
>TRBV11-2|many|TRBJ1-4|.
CASSPWAAPATNEKLFF
TGTGCCAGCAGCCCCTGGGCAGCCCCTGCAACTAATGAAAAACTGTTTTTT
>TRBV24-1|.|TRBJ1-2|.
CATSDGQSDYGYTF
TGTGCCACCAGTGATGGACAGTCCGACTATGGCTACACCTTC
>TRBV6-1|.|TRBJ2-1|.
CASSPPALARNEQFF
TGTGCCAGCAGCCCTCCGGCCCTAGCGCGAAATGAGCAGTTCTTC
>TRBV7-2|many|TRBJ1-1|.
CASSLQGGYTEAFF
TGTGCCAGCAGCCTACAAGGGGGTTACACTGAAGCTTTCTTT
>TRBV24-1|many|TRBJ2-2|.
CATSTRTGELFF
TGTGCCACCTCTACTCGTACCGGGGAGCTGTTTTTT
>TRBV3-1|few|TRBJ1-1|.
CASSQENSRGAFF
TGTGCCAGCAGCCAAGAGAATTCGAGAGGGGCTTTCTTT
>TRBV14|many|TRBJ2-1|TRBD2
CASSWTSPYNEQFF
TGCGCCAGCAGCTGGACTAGCCCCTACAATGAGCAGTTCTTC
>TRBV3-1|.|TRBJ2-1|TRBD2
CASSPPFSGRPNEQFF
TGTGCCAGCAGCCCACCCTTCAGCGGGAGGCCTAATGAGCAGTTCTTC
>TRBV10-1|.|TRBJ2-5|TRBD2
CASSESGSGSQETQYF
TGCGCCAGCAGTGAGAGTGGTAGCGGGAGCCAAGAGACCCAGTACTTC
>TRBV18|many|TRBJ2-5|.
CASSPPDRRETQYF
TGTGCCAGCTCACCACCGGACCGGCGGGAGACCCAGTACTTC
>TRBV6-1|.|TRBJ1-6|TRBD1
CASSPFGGDRGGSPLHF
TGTGCCAGCAGTCCCTTCGGAGGGGACAGGGGAGGTTCACCCCTCCACTTT
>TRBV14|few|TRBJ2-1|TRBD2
CASSQDPPSGRTYNEQFF
TGTGCCAGCAGCCAAGATCCGCCTAGCGGGAGGACCTACAATGAGCAGTTCTTC
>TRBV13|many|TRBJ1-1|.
CASSLSGGASEAFF
TGTGCCAGCAGCTTGTCTGGGGGGGCAAGTGAAGCTTTCTTT
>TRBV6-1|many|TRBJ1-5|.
CASSEKRTAYYSNQPQHF
TGTGCCAGCAGTGAAAAAAGAACAGCTTATTATAGCAATCAGCCCCAGCATTTT
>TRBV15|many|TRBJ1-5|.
CATSRDGRINQPQHF
TGTGCCACCAGCAGAGATGGGCGGATCAATCAGCCCCAGCATTTT
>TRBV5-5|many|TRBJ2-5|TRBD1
CASSLVGQGAKGETQYF
TGTGCCAGCAGCTTGGTGGGACAGGGGGCGAAGGGAGAGACCCAGTACTTC
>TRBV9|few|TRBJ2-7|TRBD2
CASSPSGTVEQYF
TGTGCCAGCAGTCCTAGCGGGACGGTTGAGCAGTACTTC
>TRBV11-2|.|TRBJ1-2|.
CASSFPGNSYGYTF
TGTGCCAGCAGCTTTCCAGGGAATAGCTATGGCTACACCTTC
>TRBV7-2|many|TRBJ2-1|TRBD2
CASSKNLLAGRGAEQFF
TGTGCCAGCAGCAAAAACTTACTAGCGGGGCGAGGGGCTGAGCAGTTCTTC
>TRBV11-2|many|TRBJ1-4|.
CASNGGGEKLFF
TGTGCCAGCAACGGGGGGGGTGAAAAACTGTTTTTT
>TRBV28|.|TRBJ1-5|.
CASGPGAAGNQPQHF
TGTGCCAGCGGCCCCGGGGCAGCGGGCAATCAGCCCCAGCATTTT
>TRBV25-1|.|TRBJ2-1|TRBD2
CASSAPLAGLHYNEQFF
TGTGCCAGCAGTGCACCACTAGCGGGACTTCATTACAATGAGCAGTTCTTC
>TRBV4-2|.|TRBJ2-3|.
CASSQEVGGADTQYF
TGTGCCAGCAGCCAAGAAGTAGGCGGCGCAGATACGCAGTATTTT
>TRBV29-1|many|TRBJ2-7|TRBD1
CSVQGQGAVGEQYF
TGCAGCGTTCAAGGACAGGGCGCCGTGGGGGAGCAGTACTTC
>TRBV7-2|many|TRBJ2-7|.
CASSTDSINSYEQYF
TGTGCCAGCAGCACCGACAGTATTAACTCCTACGAGCAGTACTTC
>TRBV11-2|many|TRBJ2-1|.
CASSLDRREQFF
TGTGCCAGCAGCTTAGATCGCCGGGAGCAGTTCTTC
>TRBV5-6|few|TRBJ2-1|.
CASSSGPGNEQFF
TGTGCCAGCAGCTCCGGGCCGGGCAATGAGCAGTTCTTC
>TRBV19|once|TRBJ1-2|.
CASSIAEGTYGYTF
TGTGCCAGTAGTATAGCTGAGGGCACCTATGGCTACACCTTC
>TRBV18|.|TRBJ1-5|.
CASSPNNGNQPQHF
TGTGCCAGCTCGCCTAACAATGGCAATCAGCCCCAGCATTTT
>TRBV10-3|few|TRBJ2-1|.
CAISENTAADEQFF
TGTGCCATCAGTGAGAACACCGCCGCGGATGAGCAGTTCTTC
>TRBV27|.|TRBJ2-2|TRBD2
CASRVLYVGRGDTGELFF
TGTGCCAGCAGGGTCCTCTACGTCGGGAGGGGGGATACCGGGGAGCTGTTTTTT
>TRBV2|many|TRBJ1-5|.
CASSEAKQSNQPQHF
TGTGCCAGCAGTGAAGCCAAACAGAGCAATCAGCCCCAGCATTTT
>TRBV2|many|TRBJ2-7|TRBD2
CASSRTGTSGNEQYF
TGTGCCAGCAGCCGCACCGGGACTAGCGGGAATGAGCAGTACTTC
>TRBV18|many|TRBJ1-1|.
CASSPTDGLSKAFF
TGTGCCAGCTCACCGACCGATGGACTTAGTAAAGCTTTCTTT
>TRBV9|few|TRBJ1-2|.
CASSASGGNANYGYTF
TGTGCCAGCAGCGCCTCTGGAGGGAACGCTAACTATGGCTACACCTTC
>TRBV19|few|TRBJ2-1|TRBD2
CASTSPTSGGVYNEQFF
TGTGCCAGTACCTCCCCGACTAGCGGGGGCGTCTACAATGAGCAGTTCTTC
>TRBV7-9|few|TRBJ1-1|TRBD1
CASSRPRTGGTEAFF
TGTGCCAGCAGCCGACCGAGGACAGGGGGCACTGAAGCTTTCTTT